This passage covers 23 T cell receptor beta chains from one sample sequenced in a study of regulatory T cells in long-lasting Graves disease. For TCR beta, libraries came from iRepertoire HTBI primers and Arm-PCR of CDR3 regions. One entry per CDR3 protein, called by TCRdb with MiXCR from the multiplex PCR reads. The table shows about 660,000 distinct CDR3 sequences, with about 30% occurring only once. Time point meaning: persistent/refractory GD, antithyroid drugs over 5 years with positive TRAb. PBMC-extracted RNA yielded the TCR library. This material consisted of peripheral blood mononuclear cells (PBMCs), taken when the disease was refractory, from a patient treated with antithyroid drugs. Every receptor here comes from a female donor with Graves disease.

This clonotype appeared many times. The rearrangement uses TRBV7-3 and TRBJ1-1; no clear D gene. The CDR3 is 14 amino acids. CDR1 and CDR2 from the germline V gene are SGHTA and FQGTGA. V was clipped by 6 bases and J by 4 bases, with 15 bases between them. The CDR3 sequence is CASSPPGRGTEAFF. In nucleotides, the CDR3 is TGTGCCAGCAGTCCCCCCGGACGGGGCACTGAAGCTTTCTTT.

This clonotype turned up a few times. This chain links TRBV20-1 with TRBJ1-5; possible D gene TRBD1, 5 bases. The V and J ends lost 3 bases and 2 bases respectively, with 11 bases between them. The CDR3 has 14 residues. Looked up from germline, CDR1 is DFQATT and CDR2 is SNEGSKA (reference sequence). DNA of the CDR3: TGCAGTGCTAGCTTGCAGGGTGGCAATCAGCCCCAGCATTTT. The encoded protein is CSASLQGGNQPQHF.

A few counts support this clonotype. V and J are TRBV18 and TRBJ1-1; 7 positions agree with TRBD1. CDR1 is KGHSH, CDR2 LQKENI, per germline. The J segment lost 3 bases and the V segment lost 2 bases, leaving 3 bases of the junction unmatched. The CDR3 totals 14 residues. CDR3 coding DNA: TGTGCCAGCTCACCATCTACAGGGGACACTGAAGCTTTCTTT. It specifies CASSPSTGDTEAFF.

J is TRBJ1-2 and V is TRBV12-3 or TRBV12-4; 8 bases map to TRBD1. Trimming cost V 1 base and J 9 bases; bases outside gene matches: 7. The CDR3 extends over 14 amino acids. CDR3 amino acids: CASSLVGQGARYTF. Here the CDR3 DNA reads TGTGCCAGCAGTTTAGTAGGTCAGGGGGCTCGCTACACCTTC.

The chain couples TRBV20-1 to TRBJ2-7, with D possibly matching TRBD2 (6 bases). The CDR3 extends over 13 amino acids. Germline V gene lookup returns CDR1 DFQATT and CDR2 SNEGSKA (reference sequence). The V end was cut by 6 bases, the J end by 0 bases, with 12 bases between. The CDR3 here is CSAPRDSSYEQYF. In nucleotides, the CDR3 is TGCAGTGCGCCCCGGGACTCCTCCTACGAGCAGTACTTC.

The CDR3 is CAWSEGLANQETQYF. DNA for the CDR3: TGTGCCTGGAGTGAGGGACTAGCGAATCAAGAGACCCAGTACTTC. This chain links TRBV30 with TRBJ2-5, with 10 bases lining up with TRBD2. The CDR3 runs 15 residues. V was pared by 1 base and J by 2 bases, with 4 bases of the junction left unmatched. Per the germline V gene, CDR1 is GTSNPN and CDR2 is SVGIG (reference sequence).

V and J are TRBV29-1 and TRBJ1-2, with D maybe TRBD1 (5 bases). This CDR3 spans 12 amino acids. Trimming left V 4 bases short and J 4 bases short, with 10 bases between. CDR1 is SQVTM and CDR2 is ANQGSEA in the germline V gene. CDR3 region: CSVVGVTYGYTF. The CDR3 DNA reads TGCAGCGTTGTGGGGGTGACCTATGGCTACACCTTC.

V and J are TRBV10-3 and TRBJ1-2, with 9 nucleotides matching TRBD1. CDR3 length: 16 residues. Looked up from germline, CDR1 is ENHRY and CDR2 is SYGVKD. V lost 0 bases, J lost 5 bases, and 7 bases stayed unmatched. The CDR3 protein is CAISESAGQGLYGYTF. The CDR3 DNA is TGTGCCATCAGTGAGTCAGCGGGACAGGGTTTATATGGCTACACCTTC.

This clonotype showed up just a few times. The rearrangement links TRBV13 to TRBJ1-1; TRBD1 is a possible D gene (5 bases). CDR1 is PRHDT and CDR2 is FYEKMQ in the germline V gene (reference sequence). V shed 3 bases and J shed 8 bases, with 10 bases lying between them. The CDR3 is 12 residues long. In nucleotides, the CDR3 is TGTGCCAGCAGCTTCGCCGGGGCCGAAGCTTTCTTT. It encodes CASSFAGAEAFF.

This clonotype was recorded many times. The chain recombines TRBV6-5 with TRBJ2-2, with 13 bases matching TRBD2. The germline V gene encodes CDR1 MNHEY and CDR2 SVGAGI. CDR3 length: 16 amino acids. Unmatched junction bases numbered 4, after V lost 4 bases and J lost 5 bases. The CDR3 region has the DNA TGTGCCAGCAGTTCCGTACTAGCGGGAGGGACCGGGGAGCTGTTTTTT. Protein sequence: CASSSVLAGGTGELFF.

CDR3 sequence (DNA): TGCGCCAGCAGCCCGGTTGTGGGGGGGAACGCTTTCTTT. This codes for CASSPVVGGNAFF. The rearrangement links TRBV5-1 to TRBJ1-1; the D gene is possibly TRBD1 (5 bases). Germline CDR1 is SGHRS and CDR2 is YFSETQ. The CDR3 is made up of 13 amino acids. Trimming stripped 4 bases from V and 11 bases from J, with 18 bases between. Full variable domain (remainder filled in from reference TRBV5-1 and TRBJ1-1): KAGVTQTPRYLIKTRGQQVTLSCSPISGHRSVSWYQQTPGQGLQFLFEYFSETQRNKGNFPGRFSGRQFSNSRSEMNVSTLELGDSALYLCASSPVVGGNAFFGQGTRLTVV.

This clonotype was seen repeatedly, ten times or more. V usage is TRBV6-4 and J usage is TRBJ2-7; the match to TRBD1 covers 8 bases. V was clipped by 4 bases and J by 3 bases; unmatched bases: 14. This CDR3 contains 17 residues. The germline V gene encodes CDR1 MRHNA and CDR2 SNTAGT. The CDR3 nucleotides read TGTGCCAGCAGTGGGGGGGAAACAGGGGGACCGAACTACGAGCAGTACTTC. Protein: CASSGGETGGPNYEQYF.

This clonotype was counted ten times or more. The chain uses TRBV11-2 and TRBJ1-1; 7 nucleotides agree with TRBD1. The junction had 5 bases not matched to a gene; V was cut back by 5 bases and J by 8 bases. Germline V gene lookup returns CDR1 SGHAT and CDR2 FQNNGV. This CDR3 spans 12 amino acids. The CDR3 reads CASSEQGFEAFF. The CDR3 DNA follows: TGTGCCAGCAGCGAACAGGGGTTCGAAGCTTTCTTT.

CDR3 sequence reads: CASSRETPLGGMNTEAFF. CDR3 sequence (DNA): TGTGCCAGCAGCCGGGAGACCCCGCTCGGGGGTATGAACACTGAAGCTTTCTTT. The chain joins TRBV3-1 to TRBJ1-1, with a tentative D call TRBD1 (5 bases). Germline V lookup: CDR1 LGHDT, CDR2 YNNKEL (reference sequence). CDR3 length: 18 residues. Trimming left V 4 bases short and J 0 bases short, with 21 bases between.

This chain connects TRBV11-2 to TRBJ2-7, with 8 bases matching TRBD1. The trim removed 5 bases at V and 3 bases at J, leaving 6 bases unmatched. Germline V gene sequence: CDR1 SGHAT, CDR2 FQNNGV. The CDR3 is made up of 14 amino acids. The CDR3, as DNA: TGTGCCAGCAGCACTCCGGGACAGGTCTACGAGCAGTACTTC. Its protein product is CASSTPGQVYEQYF.

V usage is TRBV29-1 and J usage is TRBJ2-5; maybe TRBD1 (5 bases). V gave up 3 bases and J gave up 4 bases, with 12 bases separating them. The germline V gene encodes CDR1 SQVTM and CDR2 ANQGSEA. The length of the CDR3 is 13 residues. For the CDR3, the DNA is TGCAGCGTTGAGCAGACAGCCGGAGAGACCCAGTACTTC. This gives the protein CSVEQTAGETQYF.

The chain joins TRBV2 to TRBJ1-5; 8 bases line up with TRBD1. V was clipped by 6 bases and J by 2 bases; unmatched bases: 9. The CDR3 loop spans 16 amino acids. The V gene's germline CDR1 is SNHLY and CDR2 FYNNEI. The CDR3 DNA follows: TGTGCCAGCAGAGCATCCGACAGGGGAGGCAATCAGCCCCAGCATTTT. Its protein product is CASRASDRGGNQPQHF.

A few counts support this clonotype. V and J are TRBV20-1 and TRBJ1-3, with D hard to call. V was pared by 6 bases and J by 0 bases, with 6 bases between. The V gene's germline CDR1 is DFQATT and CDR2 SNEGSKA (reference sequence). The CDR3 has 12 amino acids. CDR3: CSAKHSGNTIYF. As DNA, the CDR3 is TGCAGTGCGAAACACTCTGGAAACACCATATATTTT.

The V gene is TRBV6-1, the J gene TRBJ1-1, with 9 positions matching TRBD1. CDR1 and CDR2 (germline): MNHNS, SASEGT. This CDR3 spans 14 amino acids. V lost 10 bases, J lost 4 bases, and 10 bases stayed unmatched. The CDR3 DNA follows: TGTGCCATCGTCCGGGACAGGGTTGTCACTGAAGCTTTCTTT. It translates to CAIVRDRVVTEAFF.

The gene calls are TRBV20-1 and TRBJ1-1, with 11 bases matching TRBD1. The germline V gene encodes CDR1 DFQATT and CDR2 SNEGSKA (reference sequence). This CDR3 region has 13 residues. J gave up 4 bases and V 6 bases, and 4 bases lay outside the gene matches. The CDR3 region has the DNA TGCAGTGCCATCGGACAGGGGGCCACTGAAGCTTTCTTT. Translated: CSAIGQGATEAFF.

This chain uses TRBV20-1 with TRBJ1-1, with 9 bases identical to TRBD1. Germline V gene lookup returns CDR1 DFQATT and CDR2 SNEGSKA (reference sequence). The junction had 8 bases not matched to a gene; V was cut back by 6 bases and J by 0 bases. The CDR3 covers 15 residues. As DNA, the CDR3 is TGCAGTGCCCTAAGGACAGGGGAGTTGAACACTGAAGCTTTCTTT. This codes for CSALRTGELNTEAFF.

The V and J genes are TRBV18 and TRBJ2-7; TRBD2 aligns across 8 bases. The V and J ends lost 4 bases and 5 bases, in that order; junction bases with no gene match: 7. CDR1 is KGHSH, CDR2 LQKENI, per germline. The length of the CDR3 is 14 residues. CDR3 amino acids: CASSLGTSLNEQYF. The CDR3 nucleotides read TGTGCCAGCTCACTCGGGACTAGTTTGAACGAGCAGTACTTC.

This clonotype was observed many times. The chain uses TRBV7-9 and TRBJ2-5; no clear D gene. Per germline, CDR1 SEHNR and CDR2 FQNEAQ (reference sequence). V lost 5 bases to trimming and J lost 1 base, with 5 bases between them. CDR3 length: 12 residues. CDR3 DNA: TGTGCCAGCAGCCAAACCCAAGAGACCCAGTACTTC. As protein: CASSQTQETQYF.